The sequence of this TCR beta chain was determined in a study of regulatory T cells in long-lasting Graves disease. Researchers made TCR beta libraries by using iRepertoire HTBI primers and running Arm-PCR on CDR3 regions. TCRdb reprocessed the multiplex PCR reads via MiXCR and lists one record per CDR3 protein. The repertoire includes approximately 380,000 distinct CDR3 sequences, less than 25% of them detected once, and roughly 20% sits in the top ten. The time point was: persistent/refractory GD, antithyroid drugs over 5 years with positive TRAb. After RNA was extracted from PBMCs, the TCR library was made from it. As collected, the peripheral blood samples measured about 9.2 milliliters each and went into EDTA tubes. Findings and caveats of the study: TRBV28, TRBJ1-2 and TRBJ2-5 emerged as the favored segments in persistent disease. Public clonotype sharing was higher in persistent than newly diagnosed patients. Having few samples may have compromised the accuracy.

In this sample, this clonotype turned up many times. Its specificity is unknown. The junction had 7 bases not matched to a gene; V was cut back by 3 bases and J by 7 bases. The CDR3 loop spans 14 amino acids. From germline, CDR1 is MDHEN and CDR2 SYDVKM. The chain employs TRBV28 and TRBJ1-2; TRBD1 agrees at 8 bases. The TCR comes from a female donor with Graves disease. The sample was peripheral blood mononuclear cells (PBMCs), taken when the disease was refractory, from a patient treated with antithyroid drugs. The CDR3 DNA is TGTGCCAGCAGTTTGTGGGCAGGGGGCATTGGCTACACCTTC. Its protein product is CASSLWAGGIGYTF.